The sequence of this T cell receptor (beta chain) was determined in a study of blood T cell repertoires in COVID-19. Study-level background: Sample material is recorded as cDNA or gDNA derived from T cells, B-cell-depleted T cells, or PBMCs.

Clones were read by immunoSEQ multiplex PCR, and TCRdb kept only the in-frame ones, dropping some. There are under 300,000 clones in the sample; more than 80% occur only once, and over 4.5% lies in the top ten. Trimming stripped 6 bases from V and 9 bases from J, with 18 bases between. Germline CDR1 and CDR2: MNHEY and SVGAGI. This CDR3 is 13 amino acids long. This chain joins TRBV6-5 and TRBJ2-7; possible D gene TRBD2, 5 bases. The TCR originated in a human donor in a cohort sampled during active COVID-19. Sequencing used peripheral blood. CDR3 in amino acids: CASSPDYLRRQYF. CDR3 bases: TGTGCCAGCAGCCCCGACTATTTACGAAGGCAGTACTTC.